A selection of T cell receptor beta chains follows, all from one sample in a study of T cell responses to AZD1222 COVID-19 vaccine. The table came from immunoSEQ multiplex PCR; TCRdb's copy has only in-frame clones and leaves some out. The sample has more than 150,000 clones; 75% to 90% are singletons. This sample comprised peripheral blood, obtained 28 days after the second AZD1222 dose. These receptors were taken from an adult who received the AZD1222 COVID-19 vaccine. The CDR3 runs from the conserved cysteine through the conserved F or W. A D gene is named only where the DNA matches it firmly. Not all rows give a size; the values are once, few, many and, for expanded clones, a class.

CDR3 protein	CDR3 DNA	D gene	J gene	V gene	clone size
CASSLETLGEQFF	TGCGCCAGCAGCCTTGAGACTCTCGGGGAGCAGTTCTTC	NA	TRBJ2-1	TRBV5-1	NA
CASSSNTGELFF	TGTGCCAGCAGCTCGAACACCGGGGAGCTGTTTTTT	NA	TRBJ2-2	TRBV6-2/TRBV6-3	NA
CASSLTVVSPHEQFF	TGTGCTAGCAGCTTAACGGTTGTATCCCCCCATGAGCAGTTCTTC	NA	TRBJ2-1	TRBV7-7	NA
CASSLGQGHNNEQFF	TGTGCCAGCAGCCTCGGACAGGGACATAACAATGAGCAGTTCTTC	TRBD1	TRBJ2-1	TRBV3-1/TRBV3-2	NA
CAISESGGSLDNEQFF	TGTGCCATCAGTGAGTCGGGCGGGAGCCTAGACAATGAGCAGTTCTTC	TRBD2	TRBJ2-1	TRBV10-3	NA
CASSSSQGFSQYF	TGTGCCAGCAGTTCGTCACAGGGCTTTTCTCAGTACTTC	NA	TRBJ2-7	TRBV12-3/TRBV12-4	NA
CASSSGIANYGYTF	TGCGCCAGCAGCTCCGGAATAGCTAACTATGGCTACACCTTC	NA	TRBJ1-2	TRBV5-1	NA
CASSRGDGAEDEQFF	TGTGCCAGCAGCCGAGGGGACGGAGCGGAAGATGAGCAGTTCTTC	NA	TRBJ2-1	TRBV4-2	NA
CSVGSIGKGETQYF	TGCAGCGTTGGGTCGATCGGGAAGGGTGAGACCCAGTACTTC	NA	TRBJ2-5	TRBV29-1	NA
CASSSIAGVSEQFF	TGTGCCAGCAGTTCCATAGCGGGAGTGAGTGAGCAGTTCTTC	TRBD2	TRBJ2-1	TRBV6-6	NA
CASQEGTGLGYTF	TGCGCCAGCCAGGAGGGGACAGGGCTGGGCTACACCTTC	TRBD1	TRBJ1-2	TRBV5-1	NA
CASSKDRVNTEAFF	TGTGCCAGCAGCAAGGACAGGGTGAACACTGAAGCTTTCTTT	TRBD1	TRBJ1-1	TRBV11-2	NA
CATSKLEGPGETQYF	TGTGCCACCAGCAAATTAGAAGGGCCCGGGGAGACGCAGTATTTT	NA	TRBJ2-3	TRBV15	NA
CASSQGQTQAKNIQYF	TGTGCCAGCAGCCAAGGCCAAACCCAAGCCAAAAACATTCAGTACTTC	NA	TRBJ2-4	TRBV3-1/TRBV3-2	NA
CASSLGPTLYEQYF	TGCGCCAGCAGCTTGGGTCCAACGCTCTACGAGCAGTACTTC	NA	TRBJ2-7	TRBV5-1	NA
CASSSRSGIEAFF	TGTGCCAGCAGCTCCCGGTCGGGGATTGAAGCTTTCTTT	NA	TRBJ1-1	TRBV7-3	NA
CASSANPGLAGGGEQFF	TGCGCCAGCAGCGCTAATCCGGGACTAGCGGGAGGAGGGGAGCAGTTCTTC	TRBD2	TRBJ2-1	TRBV5-1	NA
CASSSGAGRADTQYF	TGTGCCAGCAGCTCCGGAGCGGGAAGGGCAGATACGCAGTATTTT	TRBD2	TRBJ2-3	TRBV7-2	NA
CASSRAGAEGYGYTF	TGTGCCAGCAGTAGGGCCGGCGCGGAGGGCTATGGCTACACCTTC	NA	TRBJ1-2	TRBV2	NA
CASSQGQLSNQPQHF	TGTGCCAGCTCACAAGGACAACTTAGCAATCAGCCCCAGCATTTT	NA	TRBJ1-5	TRBV18	NA
CAISDKWNSPLHF	TGTGCCATCAGTGATAAATGGAATTCACCCCTCCACTTT	NA	TRBJ1-6	TRBV10-3	NA
CASSFVGATNEKLFF	TGTGCCAGCAGTTTTGTCGGGGCAACTAATGAAAAACTGTTTTTT	NA	TRBJ1-4	TRBV28	NA
CASSPPGTGGNTEAFF	TGTGCCAGCTCACCACCCGGGACAGGGGGGAACACTGAAGCTTTCTTT	TRBD1	TRBJ1-1	TRBV18	few
CASRLRGDTEAFF	TGTGCCAGCAGACTACGGGGGGACACTGAAGCTTTCTTT	NA	TRBJ1-1	TRBV27	NA
CASSYFPTGSNQPQHF	TGTGCCAGCAGTTACTTCCCAACCGGGAGCAATCAGCCCCAGCATTTT	NA	TRBJ1-5	TRBV6-6	NA
CASSPSGTVNTEAFF	TGTGCCAGCAGTCCATCCGGGACAGTCAACACTGAAGCTTTCTTT	TRBD1	TRBJ1-1	TRBV28	NA
CAWGVQVVGEAFF	TGTGCCTGGGGGGTACAGGTGGTCGGTGAAGCTTTCTTT	NA	TRBJ1-1	TRBV30	NA
CASRTGGRSTEAFF	TGTGCCAGCAGGACAGGGGGCCGGAGCACTGAAGCTTTCTTT	TRBD1	TRBJ1-1	TRBV28	NA
CSVTGAGTGELFF	TGCAGCGTCACAGGAGCGGGGACCGGGGAGCTGTTTTTT	TRBD2	TRBJ2-2	TRBV29-1	NA
CASSYSAGESISYEQYF	TGTGCCAGCAGTTACTCCGCCGGGGAGAGTATATCCTACGAGCAGTACTTC	NA	TRBJ2-7	TRBV6-2/TRBV6-3	NA
CASRKSGTQRSSGQFF	TGTGCCAGCAGGAAGTCCGGGACGCAACGCTCGTCGGGGCAGTTCTTC	NA	TRBJ2-1	TRBV7-2	NA
CASSLRGLRTGAGDTQYF	TGTGCCAGCAGCTTAAGGGGGCTGCGGACGGGAGCTGGAGATACGCAGTATTTT	NA	TRBJ2-3	TRBV11-2	NA
CASSPLGTSGFNEQFF	TGTGCCAGCAGCCCCCTAGGGACTAGCGGGTTCAATGAGCAGTTCTTC	TRBD2	TRBJ2-1	TRBV6-2/TRBV6-3	NA
CASSQAGRAYDEQFF	TGTGCCAGCAGCCAAGCGGGGAGGGCCTACGACGAGCAGTTCTTC	TRBD2	TRBJ2-1	TRBV4-2	NA
CSVEISGTGELFF	TGCAGCGTTGAGATATCCGGGACAGGGGAACTGTTTTTT	TRBD1	TRBJ1-4	TRBV29-1	NA
CAWRDPGTSDKNIQYF	TGTGCCTGGAGGGACCCCGGGACTAGTGATAAAAACATTCAGTACTTC	TRBD2	TRBJ2-4	TRBV30	NA
CASSIVVIRGSTDTQYF	TGTGCCAGTAGTATAGTAGTGATCAGGGGAAGTACAGATACGCAGTATTTT	NA	TRBJ2-3	TRBV19	NA
CSTRTGWNEQFF	TGCAGCACGCGGACAGGGTGGAATGAGCAGTTCTTC	TRBD1	TRBJ2-1	TRBV29-1	NA
CASSESGLGYTF	TGCGCCAGCAGTGAGTCCGGGCTCGGCTACACCTTC	NA	TRBJ1-2	TRBV10-2	NA
CASSSRLASGTDTQYF	TGTGCCAGCAGTTCTCGACTAGCGAGTGGCACAGATACGCAGTATTTT	TRBD2	TRBJ2-3	TRBV6-5	NA
CASRPGQLSGNTIYF	TGTGCCAGCAGACCGGGACAGCTCTCTGGAAACACCATATATTTT	TRBD1	TRBJ1-3	TRBV27	once
CASSPTGGGEQYF	TGTGCCAGCAGCCCGACAGGGGGTGGCGAGCAGTACTTC	TRBD1	TRBJ2-7	TRBV14	NA
CSVVHLGLAGVYEQYF	TGCAGCGTTGTTCACCTGGGACTAGCGGGGGTTTACGAGCAGTACTTC	TRBD2	TRBJ2-7	TRBV29-1	NA
CASTSLLTRGYTF	TGTGCCAGCACCTCACTACTGACGAGAGGCTACACCTTC	NA	TRBJ1-2	TRBV9	NA
CASSLARMETQYF	TGTGCCAGCAGCTTAGCTCGGATGGAGACCCAGTACTTC	NA	TRBJ2-5	TRBV11-2	NA
CAYRGGGTHEQFF	TGTGCCTACAGGGGGGGTGGGACTCATGAGCAGTTCTTC	NA	TRBJ2-1	TRBV4-2	NA
CAIRGGDSGNYEQYF	TGTGCCATCAGAGGGGGTGATAGCGGGAACTACGAGCAGTACTTC	TRBD2	TRBJ2-7	TRBV10-3	NA
CASSPLGLAGNNEQFF	TGTGCCAGCTCACCATTGGGACTAGCGGGAAACAATGAGCAGTTCTTC	TRBD2	TRBJ2-1	TRBV18	NA
CASSLGGPYQPQHF	TGTGCCAGCAGTTTGGGGGGGCCCTATCAGCCCCAGCATTTT	NA	TRBJ1-5	TRBV28	NA
CATGTDYNSPLHF	TGTGCCACCGGGACGGATTATAATTCACCCCTCCACTTT	NA	TRBJ1-6	TRBV6-5	NA
CASSLSGVGQPQHF	TGTGCCAGCAGTTTATCGGGGGTAGGGCAGCCCCAGCATTTT	NA	TRBJ1-5	TRBV27	few
CASSPLGTDTQYF	TGTGCCAGCAGTCCGCTGGGGACAGATACGCAGTATTTT	NA	TRBJ2-3	TRBV6-5	NA
CASRRAGGVDTQYF	TGTGCCAGCAGGAGAGCGGGAGGTGTGGATACGCAGTATTTT	TRBD2	TRBJ2-3	TRBV3-1/TRBV3-2	NA
CASSVGNGNTEAFF	TGTGCCAGCAGCGTAGGAAACGGGAACACTGAAGCTTTCTTT	NA	TRBJ1-1	TRBV9	NA
CASSPQRWESSYNEQFF	TGTGCCAGCAGTCCGCAAAGATGGGAAAGCTCCTACAATGAGCAGTTCTTC	NA	TRBJ2-1	TRBV28	NA
CASSLGGRNTEAFF	TGTGCCAGCAGCTTAGGTGGCAGAAACACTGAAGCTTTCTTT	NA	TRBJ1-1	TRBV7-2	NA
CAWRRRSYNEQFF	TGTGCCTGGAGAAGGAGGTCCTACAATGAGCAGTTCTTC	NA	TRBJ2-1	TRBV30	NA